Listed below are T cell receptor beta chains from one sample, sequenced in a study of monozygotic twins with inflammatory bowel disease. TCRdb derives one entry per CDR3 protein from the 5' RACE reads, leaving out DNA. Its clone listing holds over 200,000 distinct CDR3 sequences. Sequenced input: blood. Every receptor here comes from a human donor with ulcerative colitis or Crohn's disease, or a healthy co-twin of an affected twin (not recorded which). CDR3s include the opening cysteine and the closing phenylalanine or tryptophan.

v_call,j_call,cdr3_aa
TRBV9,TRBJ2-4,CASSVDEGNIQYF
TRBV30,TRBJ2-7,CAWSPGTGNEQYF
TRBV12-3/TRBV12-4,TRBJ1-5,CASSYSNQPQHF
TRBV5-6,TRBJ2-1,CASKLAGGPTEQFF
TRBV10-3,TRBJ1-5,CAISESGDQPQHF
TRBV5-1,TRBJ2-3,CASSRGSQADTQYF
TRBV14,TRBJ2-3,CASSLVRYTQYF
TRBV19,TRBJ1-1,CASAGTGNTEAFF
TRBV4-1,TRBJ2-1,CASSPPGRYNEQFF
TRBV12-3/TRBV12-4,TRBJ1-2,CASSATTGKIGYTF
TRBV6-2/TRBV6-3,TRBJ2-1,CASSYAADNEQFF
TRBV6-1,TRBJ2-3,CASRKGQTSGGRDTQYF
TRBV11-2,TRBJ2-7,CASSLTRLAGTVYEQYF
TRBV20-1,TRBJ1-5,CSAGVNRPNQPQHF
TRBV7-9,TRBJ2-2,CASSREDTGELFF
TRBV7-2,TRBJ1-1,CASSRRMNTEAFF
TRBV12-3/TRBV12-4,TRBJ1-2,CASGRFYGYPF
TRBV5-6,TRBJ2-5,CASSLATGQETQYF
TRBV7-9,TRBJ2-1,CASSRDSNEQFF
TRBV7-2,TRBJ2-5,CASSPGTGTVKQETQYF
TRBV5-1,TRBJ1-4,CASSFGTANNEKLFF
TRBV10-3,TRBJ2-5,CAISSGTGVETQYF
TRBV7-9,TRBJ2-5,CASSSGTTAQQETQYF
TRBV12-3/TRBV12-4,TRBJ1-5,CASSPGGYGNQPQHF
TRBV10-2,TRBJ1-6,CASSEGGRGNSPLHF
TRBV29-1,TRBJ2-7,CSVTGQGTSYEQYF
TRBV4-1,TRBJ2-3,CASGQGLRTDTQYF
TRBV28,TRBJ2-7,CASSLPEWSKQYF
TRBV5-4,TRBJ2-1,CASSLATGTNEQFF
TRBV24-1,TRBJ2-3,CATSDRGTGGDTQYF
TRBV27,TRBJ2-1,CASTPGPYNEQFF
TRBV5-1,TRBJ2-5,CASSWDSIQETQYF
TRBV20-1,TRBJ1-2,CSARVSVYGYTF
TRBV20-1,TRBJ1-1,CSARDGSQGTEAFF
TRBV29-1,TRBJ2-3,CSVEDRRGSYTQYF
TRBV5-4,TRBJ2-5,CASILKSSGGFQETQYF
TRBV5-6,TRBJ1-1,CASSYWALNTEAFF